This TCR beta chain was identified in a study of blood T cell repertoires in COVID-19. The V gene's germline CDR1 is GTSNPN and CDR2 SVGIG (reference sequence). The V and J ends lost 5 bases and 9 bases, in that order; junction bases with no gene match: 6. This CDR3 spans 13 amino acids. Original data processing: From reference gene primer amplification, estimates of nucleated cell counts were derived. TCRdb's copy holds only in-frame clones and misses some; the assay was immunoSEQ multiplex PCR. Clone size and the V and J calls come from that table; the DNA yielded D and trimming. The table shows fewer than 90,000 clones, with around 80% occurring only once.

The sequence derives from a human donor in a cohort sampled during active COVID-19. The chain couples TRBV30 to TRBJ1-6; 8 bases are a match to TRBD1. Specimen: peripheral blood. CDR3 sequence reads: CAWSDRARSPLHF. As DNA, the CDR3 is TGTGCCTGGTCGGACAGGGCGCGTTCACCCCTCCACTTT.